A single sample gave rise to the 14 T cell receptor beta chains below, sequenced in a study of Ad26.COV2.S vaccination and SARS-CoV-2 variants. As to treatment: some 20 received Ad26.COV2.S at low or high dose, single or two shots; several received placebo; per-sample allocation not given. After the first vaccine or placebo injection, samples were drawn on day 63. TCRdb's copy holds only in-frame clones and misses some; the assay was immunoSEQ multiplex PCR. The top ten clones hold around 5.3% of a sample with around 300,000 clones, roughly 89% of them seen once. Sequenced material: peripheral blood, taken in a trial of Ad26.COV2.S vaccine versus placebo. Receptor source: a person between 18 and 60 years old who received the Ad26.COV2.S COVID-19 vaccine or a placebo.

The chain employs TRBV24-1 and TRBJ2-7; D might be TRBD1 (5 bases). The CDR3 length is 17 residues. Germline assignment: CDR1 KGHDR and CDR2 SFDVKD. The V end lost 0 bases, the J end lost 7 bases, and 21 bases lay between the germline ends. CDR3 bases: TGTGCCACCAGTGATTTGGGTAACGGCAGGGAAAGTTGTGAGCAGTACTTC. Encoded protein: CATSDLGNGRESCEQYF.

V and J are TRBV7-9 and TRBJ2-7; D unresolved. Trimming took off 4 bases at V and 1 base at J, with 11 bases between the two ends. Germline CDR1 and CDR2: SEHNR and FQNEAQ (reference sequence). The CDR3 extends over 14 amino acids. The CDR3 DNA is TGTGCCAGCAGCTCTTCGGCAGGTTCCTACGAGCAGTACTTC. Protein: CASSSSAGSYEQYF.

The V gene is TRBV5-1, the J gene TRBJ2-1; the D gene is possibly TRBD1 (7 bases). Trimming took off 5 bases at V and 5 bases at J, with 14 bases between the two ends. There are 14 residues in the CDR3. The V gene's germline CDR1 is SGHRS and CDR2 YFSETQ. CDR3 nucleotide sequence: TGCGCCAGCAGACCAGGGGGGTTGGACAATGAGCAGTTCTTC. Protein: CASRPGGLDNEQFF.

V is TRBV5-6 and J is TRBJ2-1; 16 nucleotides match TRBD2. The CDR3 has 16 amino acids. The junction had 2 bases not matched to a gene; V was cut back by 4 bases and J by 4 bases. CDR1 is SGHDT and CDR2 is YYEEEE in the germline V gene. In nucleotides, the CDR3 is TGTGCCAGCAGCGAGGGACTAGCGGGAGGGTACAATGAGCAGTTCTTC. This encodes CASSEGLAGGYNEQFF.

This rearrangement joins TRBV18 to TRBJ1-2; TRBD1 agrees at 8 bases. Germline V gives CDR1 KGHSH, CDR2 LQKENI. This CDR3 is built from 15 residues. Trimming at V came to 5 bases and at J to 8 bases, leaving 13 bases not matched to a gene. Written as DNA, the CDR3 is TGTGCCAGCTCAACGACGTCGACAGGGGCAGACGGCTACACCTTC. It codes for CASSTTSTGADGYTF.

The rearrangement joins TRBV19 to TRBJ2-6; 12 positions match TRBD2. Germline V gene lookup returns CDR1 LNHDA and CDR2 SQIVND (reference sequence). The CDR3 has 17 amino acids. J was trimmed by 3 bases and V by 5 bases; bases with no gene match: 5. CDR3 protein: CASSVLAGGGGANVLTF. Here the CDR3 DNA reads TGTGCCAGTAGTGTTCTAGCGGGAGGGGGTGGGGCCAACGTCCTGACTTTC.

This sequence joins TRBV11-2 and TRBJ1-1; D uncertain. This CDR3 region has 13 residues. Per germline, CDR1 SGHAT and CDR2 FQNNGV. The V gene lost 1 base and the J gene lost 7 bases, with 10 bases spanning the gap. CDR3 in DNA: TGTGCCAGCAGCTTAGTCATATCGGTTGAAGCTTTCTTT. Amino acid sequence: CASSLVISVEAFF.

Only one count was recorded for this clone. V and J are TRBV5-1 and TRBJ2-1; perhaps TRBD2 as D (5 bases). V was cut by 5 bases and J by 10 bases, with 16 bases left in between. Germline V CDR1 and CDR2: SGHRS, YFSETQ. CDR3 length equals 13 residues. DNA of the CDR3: TGCGCCAGCAGGAGTGAGGGTCATTGGGAGCAGTTCTTC. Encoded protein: CASRSEGHWEQFF. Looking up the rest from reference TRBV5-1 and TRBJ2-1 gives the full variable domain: KAGVTQTPRYLIKTRGQQVTLSCSPISGHRSVSWYQQTPGQGLQFLFEYFSETQRNKGNFPGRFSGRQFSNSRSEMNVSTLELGDSALYLCASRSEGHWEQFFGPGTRLTVL.

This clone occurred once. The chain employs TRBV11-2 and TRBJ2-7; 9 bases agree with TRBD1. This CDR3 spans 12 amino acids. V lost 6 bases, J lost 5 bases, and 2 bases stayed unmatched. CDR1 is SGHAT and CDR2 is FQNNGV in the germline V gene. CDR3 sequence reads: CASRDRGNEQYF. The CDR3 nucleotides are TGTGCCAGCAGGGACAGGGGCAACGAGCAGTACTTC.

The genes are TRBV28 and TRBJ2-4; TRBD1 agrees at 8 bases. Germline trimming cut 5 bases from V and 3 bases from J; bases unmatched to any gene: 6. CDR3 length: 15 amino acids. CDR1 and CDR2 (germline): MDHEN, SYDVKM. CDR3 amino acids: CASSSDRGDKNIQYF. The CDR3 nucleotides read TGTGCCAGCAGTAGCGACAGGGGAGACAAAAACATTCAGTACTTC. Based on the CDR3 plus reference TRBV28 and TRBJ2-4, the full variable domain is DVKVTQSSRYLVKRTGEKVFLECVQDMDHENMFWYRQDPGLGLRLIYFSYDVKMKEKGDIPEGYSVSREKKERFSLILESASTNQTSMYLCASSSDRGDKNIQYFGAGTRLSVL.

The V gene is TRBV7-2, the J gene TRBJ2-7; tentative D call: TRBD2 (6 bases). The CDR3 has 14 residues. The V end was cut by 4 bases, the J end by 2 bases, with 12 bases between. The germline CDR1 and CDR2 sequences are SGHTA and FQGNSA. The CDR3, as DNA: TGTGCCAGCAGCTCTCGGACGGGAGCCTACGAGCAGTACTTC. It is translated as CASSSRTGAYEQYF.

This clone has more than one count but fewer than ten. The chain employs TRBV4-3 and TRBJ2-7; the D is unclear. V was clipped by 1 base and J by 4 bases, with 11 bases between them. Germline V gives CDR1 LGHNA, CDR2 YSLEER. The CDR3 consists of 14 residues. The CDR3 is CASSQGVSGYEQYF. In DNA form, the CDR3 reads TGCGCCAGCAGCCAAGGGGTCTCCGGGTACGAGCAGTACTTC.

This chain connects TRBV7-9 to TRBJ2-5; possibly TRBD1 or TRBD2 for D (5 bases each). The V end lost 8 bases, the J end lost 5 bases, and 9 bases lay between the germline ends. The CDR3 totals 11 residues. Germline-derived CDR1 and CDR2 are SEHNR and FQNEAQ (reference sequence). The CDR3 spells CASGTRETQYF. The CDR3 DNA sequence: TGTGCCAGCGGGACGCGGGAGACCCAGTACTTC.

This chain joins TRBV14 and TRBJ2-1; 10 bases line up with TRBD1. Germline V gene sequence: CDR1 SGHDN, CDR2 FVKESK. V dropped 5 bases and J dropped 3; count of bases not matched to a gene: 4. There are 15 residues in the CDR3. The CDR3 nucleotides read TGTGCCAGCAGCTACCGGGACAGGGGCTACAATGAGCAGTTCTTC. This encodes CASSYRDRGYNEQFF.